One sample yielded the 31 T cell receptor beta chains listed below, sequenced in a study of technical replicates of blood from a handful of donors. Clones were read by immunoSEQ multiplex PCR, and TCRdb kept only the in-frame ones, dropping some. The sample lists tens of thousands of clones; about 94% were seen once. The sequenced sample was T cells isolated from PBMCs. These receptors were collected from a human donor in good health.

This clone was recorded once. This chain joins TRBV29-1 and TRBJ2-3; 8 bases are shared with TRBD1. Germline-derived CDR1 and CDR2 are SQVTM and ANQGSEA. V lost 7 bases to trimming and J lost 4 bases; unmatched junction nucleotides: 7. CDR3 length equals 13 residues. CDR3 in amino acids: CSGTGFGADTQYF. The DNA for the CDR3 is TGCAGCGGGACAGGGTTCGGAGCAGATACGCAGTATTTT.

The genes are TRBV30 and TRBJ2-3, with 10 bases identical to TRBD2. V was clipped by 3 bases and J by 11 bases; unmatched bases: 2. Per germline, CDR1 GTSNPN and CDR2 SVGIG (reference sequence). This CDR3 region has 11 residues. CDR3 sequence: CAWSEREGQYF. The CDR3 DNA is TGTGCCTGGAGCGAGCGGGAGGGGCAGTATTTT.

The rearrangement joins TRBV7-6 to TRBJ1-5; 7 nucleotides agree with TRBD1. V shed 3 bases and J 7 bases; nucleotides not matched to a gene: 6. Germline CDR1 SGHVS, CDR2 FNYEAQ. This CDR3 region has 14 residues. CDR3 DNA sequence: TGTGCCAGCAGCTTGCAGGGGGTAGGACAGCCCCAGCATTTT. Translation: CASSLQGVGQPQHF.

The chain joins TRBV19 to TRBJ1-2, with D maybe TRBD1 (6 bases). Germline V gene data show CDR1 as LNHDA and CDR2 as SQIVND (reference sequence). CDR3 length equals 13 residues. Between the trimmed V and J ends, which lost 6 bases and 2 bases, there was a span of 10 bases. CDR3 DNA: TGTGCCAGTAGCTCTACAGGGAACTATGGCTACACCTTC. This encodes CASSSTGNYGYTF. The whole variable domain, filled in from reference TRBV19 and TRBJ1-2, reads DGGITQSPKYLFRKEGQNVTLSCEQNLNHDAMYWYRQDPGQGLRLIYYSQIVNDFQKGDIAEGYSVSREKKESFPLTVTSAQKNPTAFYLCASSSTGNYGYTFGSGTRLTVV.

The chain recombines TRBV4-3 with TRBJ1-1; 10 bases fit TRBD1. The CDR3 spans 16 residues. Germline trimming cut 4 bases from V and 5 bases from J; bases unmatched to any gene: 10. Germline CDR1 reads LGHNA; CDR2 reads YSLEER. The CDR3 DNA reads TGCGCCAGCAGCCGGATAACCGGGACAGGGGCTACTGAAGCTTTCTTT. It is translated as CASSRITGTGATEAFF.

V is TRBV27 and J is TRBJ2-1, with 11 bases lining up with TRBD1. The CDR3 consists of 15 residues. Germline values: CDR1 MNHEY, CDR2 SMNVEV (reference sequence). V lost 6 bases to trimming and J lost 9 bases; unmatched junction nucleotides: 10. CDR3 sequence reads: CASSLTWTGGGEQFF. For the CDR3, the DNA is TGTGCCAGCAGCCTGACGTGGACAGGGGGCGGTGAGCAGTTCTTC.

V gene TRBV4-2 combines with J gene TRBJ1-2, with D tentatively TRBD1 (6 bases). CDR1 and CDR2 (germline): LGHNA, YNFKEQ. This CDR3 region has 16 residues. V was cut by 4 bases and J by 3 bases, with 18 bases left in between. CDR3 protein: CASSPLRWGLDYGYTF. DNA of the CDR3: TGTGCCAGCAGCCCGCTGAGGTGGGGGCTTGACTATGGCTACACCTTC.

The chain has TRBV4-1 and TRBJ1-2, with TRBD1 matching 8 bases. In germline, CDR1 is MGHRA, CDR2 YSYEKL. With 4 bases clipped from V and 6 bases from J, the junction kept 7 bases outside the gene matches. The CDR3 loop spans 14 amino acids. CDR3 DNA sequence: TGCGCCAGCAGCCTGCGACAGGGGTGGGATGGCTACACCTTC. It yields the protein CASSLRQGWDGYTF.

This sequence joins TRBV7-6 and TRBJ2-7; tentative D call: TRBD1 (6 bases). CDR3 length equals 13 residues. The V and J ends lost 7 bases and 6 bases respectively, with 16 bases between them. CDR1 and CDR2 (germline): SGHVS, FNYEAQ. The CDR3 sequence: CASTQGQKGEQYF. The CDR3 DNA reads TGTGCCAGCACCCAGGGGCAGAAAGGCGAGCAGTACTTC.

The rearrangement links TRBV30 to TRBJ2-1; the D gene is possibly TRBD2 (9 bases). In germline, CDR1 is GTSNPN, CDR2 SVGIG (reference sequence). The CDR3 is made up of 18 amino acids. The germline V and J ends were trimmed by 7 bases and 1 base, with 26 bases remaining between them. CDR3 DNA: TGTGCCTTCCGGGGTACAGGGGGGAGCGGGAGGTCCTACAATGAGCAGTTCTTC. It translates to CAFRGTGGSGRSYNEQFF.

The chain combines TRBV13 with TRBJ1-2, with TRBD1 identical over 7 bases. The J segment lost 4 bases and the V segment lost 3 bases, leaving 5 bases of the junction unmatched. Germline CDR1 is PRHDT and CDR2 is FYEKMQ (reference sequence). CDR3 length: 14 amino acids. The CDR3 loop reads CASSLDRTSYGYTF. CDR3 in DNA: TGTGCCAGCAGCTTGGACAGGACGTCCTATGGCTACACCTTC.

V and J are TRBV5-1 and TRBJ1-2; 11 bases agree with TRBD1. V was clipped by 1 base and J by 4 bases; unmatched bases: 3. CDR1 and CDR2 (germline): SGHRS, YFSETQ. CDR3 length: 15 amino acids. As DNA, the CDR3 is TGCGCCAGCAGCTTGAGTGGGACAGGGGGCTATGGCTACACCTTC. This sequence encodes CASSLSGTGGYGYTF.

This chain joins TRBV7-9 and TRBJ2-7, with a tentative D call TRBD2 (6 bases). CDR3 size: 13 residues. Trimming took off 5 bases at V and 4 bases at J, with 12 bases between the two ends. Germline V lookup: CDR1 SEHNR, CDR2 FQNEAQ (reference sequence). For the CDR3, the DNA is TGTGCCAGCAGCCAAGACGGGACTTACGAGCAGTACTTC. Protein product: CASSQDGTYEQYF.

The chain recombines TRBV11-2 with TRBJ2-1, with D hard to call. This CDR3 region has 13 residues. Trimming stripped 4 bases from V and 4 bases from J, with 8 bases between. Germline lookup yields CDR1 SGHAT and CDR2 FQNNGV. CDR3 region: CASSSERYNEQFF. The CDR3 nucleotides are TGTGCCAGCAGCTCCGAGAGGTACAATGAGCAGTTCTTC.

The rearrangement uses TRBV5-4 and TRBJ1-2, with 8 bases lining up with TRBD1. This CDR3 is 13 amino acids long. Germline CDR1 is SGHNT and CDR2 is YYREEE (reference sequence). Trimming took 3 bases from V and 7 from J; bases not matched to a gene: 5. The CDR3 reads CASSWTGNAGYTF. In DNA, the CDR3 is TGTGCCAGCAGCTGGACAGGGAATGCTGGCTACACCTTC.

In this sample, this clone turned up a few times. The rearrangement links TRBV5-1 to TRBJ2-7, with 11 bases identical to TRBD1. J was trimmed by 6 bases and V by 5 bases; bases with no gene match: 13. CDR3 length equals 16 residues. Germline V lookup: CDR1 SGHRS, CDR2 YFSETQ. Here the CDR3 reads CASSLIGQGASGEQYF. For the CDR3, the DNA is TGCGCCAGCAGTTTAATCGGACAGGGGGCTTCAGGCGAGCAGTACTTC.

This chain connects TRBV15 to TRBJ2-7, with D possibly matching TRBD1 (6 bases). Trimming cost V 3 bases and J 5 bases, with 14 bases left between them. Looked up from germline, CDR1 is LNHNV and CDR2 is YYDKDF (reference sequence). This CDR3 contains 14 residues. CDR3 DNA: TGTGCCACCAGCAGGGGGCCAGGGGTGGACGAGCAGTACTTC. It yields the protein CATSRGPGVDEQYF.

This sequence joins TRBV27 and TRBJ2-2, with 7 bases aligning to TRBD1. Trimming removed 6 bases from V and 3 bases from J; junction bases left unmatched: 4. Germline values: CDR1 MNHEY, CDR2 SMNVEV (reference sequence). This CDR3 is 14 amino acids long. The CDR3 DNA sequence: TGTGCCAGCAGGGGGGACAGATACACCGGGGAGCTGTTTTTT. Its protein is CASRGDRYTGELFF.

CDR3 residues: CASSLSSGNEQFF. CDR3 nucleotides: TGTGCCAGCAGTTTATCTAGCGGTAATGAGCAGTTCTTC. The rearrangement links TRBV27 to TRBJ2-1; D might be TRBD2 (6 bases). Trimming removed 0 bases from V and 7 bases from J, with 7 bases in between. The CDR3 has 13 amino acids. CDR1 and CDR2 (germline): MNHEY, SMNVEV (reference sequence).

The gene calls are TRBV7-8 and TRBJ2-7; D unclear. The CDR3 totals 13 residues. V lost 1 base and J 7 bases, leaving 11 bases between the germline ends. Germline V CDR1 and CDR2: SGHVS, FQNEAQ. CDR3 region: CASSLGKEREQYF. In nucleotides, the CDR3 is TGTGCCAGCAGCTTAGGAAAGGAGAGGGAGCAGTACTTC. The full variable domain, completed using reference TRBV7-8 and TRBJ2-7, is GAGVSQSPRYKVAKRGQDVALRCDPISGHVSLFWYQQALGQGPEFLTYFQNEAQLDKSGLPSDRFFAERPEGSVSTLKIQRTQQEDSAVYLCASSLGKEREQYFGPGTRLTVT.

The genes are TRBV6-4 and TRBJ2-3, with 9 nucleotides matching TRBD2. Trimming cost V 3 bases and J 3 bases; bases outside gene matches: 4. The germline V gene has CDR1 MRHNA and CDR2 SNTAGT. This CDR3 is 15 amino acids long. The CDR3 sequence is CASSEVAGATDTQYF. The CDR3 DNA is TGTGCCAGCAGTGAGGTAGCGGGAGCAACAGATACGCAGTATTTT.

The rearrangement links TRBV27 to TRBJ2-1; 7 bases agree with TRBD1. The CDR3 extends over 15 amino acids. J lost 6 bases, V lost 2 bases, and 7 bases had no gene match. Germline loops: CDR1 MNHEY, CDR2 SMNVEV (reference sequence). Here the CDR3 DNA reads TGTGCCAGCAGTTTAATAGACAGGGATTCCAATGAGCAGTTCTTC. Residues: CASSLIDRDSNEQFF.

Here the CDR3 reads CASRLAGAYNEQFF. The CDR3 DNA sequence: TGCGCCAGCAGACTAGCGGGAGCCTACAATGAGCAGTTCTTC. V is TRBV10-2 and J is TRBJ2-1; 11 nucleotides agree with TRBD2. Germline assignment: CDR1 WSHSY and CDR2 SAAADI. The V and J ends lost 6 bases and 2 bases, in that order; junction bases with no gene match: 0. CDR3 length equals 14 residues.

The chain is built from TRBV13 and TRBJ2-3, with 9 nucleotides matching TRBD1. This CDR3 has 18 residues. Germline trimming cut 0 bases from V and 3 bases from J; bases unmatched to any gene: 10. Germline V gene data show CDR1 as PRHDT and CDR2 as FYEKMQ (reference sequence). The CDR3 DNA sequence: TGTGCCAGCAGCTTAGGCCTCGGGACAGGGTTTCCGACAGATACGCAGTATTTT. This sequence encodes CASSLGLGTGFPTDTQYF.

The CDR3 reads CASSLVPYEQYF. The CDR3 nucleotides are TGTGCCAGCAGCTTAGTTCCATACGAGCAGTACTTC. The chain uses TRBV7-2 and TRBJ2-7; D is ambiguous. Looked up from germline, CDR1 is SGHTA and CDR2 is FQGNSA. V lost 1 base and J 4 bases, leaving 5 bases between the germline ends. This CDR3 spans 12 amino acids. The full variable domain, in which reference TRBV7-2 and TRBJ2-7 provide the parts outside the CDR3, is GAGVSQSPSNKVTEKGKDVELRCDPISGHTALYWYRQSLGQGLEFLIYFQGNSAPDKSGLPSDRFSAERTGGSVSTLTIQRTQQEDSAVYLCASSLVPYEQYFGPGTRLTVT.

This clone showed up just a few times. The CDR3, as DNA: TGTGCCTGGAGAACAGGGGGCAATCAGCCCCAGCATTTT. Translation gives CAWRTGGNQPQHF. The chain links TRBV30 to TRBJ1-5; 7 nucleotides agree with TRBD1. This CDR3 region has 13 residues. V gave up 3 bases and J gave up 2 bases; unmatched junction bases: 1. Germline loops: CDR1 GTSNPN, CDR2 SVGIG (reference sequence).

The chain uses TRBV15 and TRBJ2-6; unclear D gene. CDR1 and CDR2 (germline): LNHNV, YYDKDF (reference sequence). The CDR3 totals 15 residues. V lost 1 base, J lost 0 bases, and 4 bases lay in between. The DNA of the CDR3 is TGTGCCACCAGCAGAGTAATCTCTGGGGCCAACGTCCTGACTTTC. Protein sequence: CATSRVISGANVLTF.

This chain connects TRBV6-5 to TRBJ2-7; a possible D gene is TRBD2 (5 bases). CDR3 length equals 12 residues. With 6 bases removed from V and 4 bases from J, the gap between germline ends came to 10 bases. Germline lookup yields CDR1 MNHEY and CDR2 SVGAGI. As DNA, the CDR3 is TGTGCCAGCAGCCGGGGTTCTTACGAGCAGTACTTC. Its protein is CASSRGSYEQYF.

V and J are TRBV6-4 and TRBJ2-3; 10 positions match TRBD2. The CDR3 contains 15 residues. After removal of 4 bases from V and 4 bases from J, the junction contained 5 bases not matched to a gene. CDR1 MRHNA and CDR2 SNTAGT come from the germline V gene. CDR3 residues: CASSVEAGGADTQYF. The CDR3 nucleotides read TGTGCCAGCAGTGTCGAAGCGGGAGGGGCAGATACGCAGTATTTT.

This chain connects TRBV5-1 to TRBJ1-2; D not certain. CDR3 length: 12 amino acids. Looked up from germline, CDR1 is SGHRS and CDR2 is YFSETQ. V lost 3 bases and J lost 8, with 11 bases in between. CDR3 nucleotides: TGCGCCAGCAGCTGGGAAACGGGGGGCTACACCTTC. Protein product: CASSWETGGYTF.

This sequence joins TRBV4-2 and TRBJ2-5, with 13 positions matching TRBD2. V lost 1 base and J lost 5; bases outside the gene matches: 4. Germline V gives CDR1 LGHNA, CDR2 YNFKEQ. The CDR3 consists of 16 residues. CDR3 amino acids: CASSQGTSGSGETQYF. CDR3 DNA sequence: TGTGCCAGCAGCCAAGGGACTAGCGGGAGCGGGGAGACCCAGTACTTC.